The 24 T cell receptor beta chains given below trace back to one sample, sequenced in a study of OX40 agonist ivuxolimab in advanced cancers. Clones were sequenced by immunoSEQ multiplex PCR, and TCRdb holds only the in-frame ones, with some missing. The table has around 62,000 clones, 84% seen once. The sequencing used CD4+ or CD8+ T cells sorted from blood, collected in a trial of the OX40 agonist ivuxolimab. The receptors here all came from an adult with an advanced solid tumor such as melanoma, head and neck, liver or kidney cancer.

CDR3 loop: CASSLQGTGTEAFF. DNA of the CDR3: TGTGCCAGCAGTTTACAGGGTACGGGAACTGAAGCTTTCTTT. The chain couples TRBV28 to TRBJ1-1; TRBD1 is a possible D gene (5 bases). Germline loops: CDR1 MDHEN, CDR2 SYDVKM. The CDR3 has 14 amino acids. Trimming took off 2 bases at V and 5 bases at J, with 12 bases between the two ends.

The V gene is TRBV27, the J gene TRBJ1-3, with a tentative D call TRBD1 (6 bases). The CDR3 length is 16 residues. V shed 6 bases and J shed 0 bases, with 15 bases lying between them. Germline V gene lookup returns CDR1 MNHEY and CDR2 SMNVEV (reference sequence). DNA of the CDR3: TGTGCCAGCAGACCCAGGGGCGATTCCTCTGGAAACACCATATATTTT. It specifies CASRPRGDSSGNTIYF.

J is TRBJ2-5 and V is TRBV10-3; D unclear. This CDR3 comprises 11 residues. From germline, CDR1 is ENHRY and CDR2 SYGVKD. The V and J ends lost 3 bases and 3 bases respectively, with 2 bases between them. The CDR3 bases are TGTGCCATCAGTGAAAAAGAGACCCAGTACTTC. This codes for CAISEKETQYF.

This sequence joins TRBV9 and TRBJ2-5; D uncertain. CDR3 size: 15 residues. Germline CDR1 and CDR2: SGDLS and YYNGEE. V gave up 0 bases and J gave up 3 bases, with 12 bases separating them. This chain's CDR3 is CASSVGKGQEETQYF. Here the CDR3 DNA reads TGTGCCAGCAGCGTAGGTAAAGGGCAGGAAGAGACCCAGTACTTC.

The gene calls are TRBV7-6 and TRBJ2-2; 7 nucleotides line up with TRBD1. The CDR3 runs 15 residues. V shed 5 bases and J 7 bases; nucleotides not matched to a gene: 10. Per the germline V gene, CDR1 is SGHVS and CDR2 is FNYEAQ. This CDR3 reads CASSPGGQPGGELFF. Written as DNA, the CDR3 is TGTGCCAGCAGCCCTGGGGGACAGCCCGGCGGGGAGCTGTTTTTT.

This clone has only a few counts. CDR3 in amino acids: CASSKQGLDGYTF. The CDR3 bases are TGTGCCAGCAGCAAGCAGGGTCTAGATGGCTACACCTTC. The V gene is TRBV7-2, the J gene TRBJ1-2; D perhaps matches TRBD1 (5 bases). CDR3 length: 13 amino acids. Germline assignment: CDR1 SGHTA and CDR2 FQGNSA. V was shortened by 5 bases and J by 6 bases, with 13 bases between the two germline ends.

The chain joins TRBV27 to TRBJ1-4, with 7 nucleotides matching TRBD1. The CDR3 consists of 16 residues. V dropped 6 bases and J dropped 2; count of bases not matched to a gene: 9. From germline, CDR1 is MNHEY and CDR2 SMNVEV (reference sequence). The CDR3 DNA reads as TGTGCCAGCAGAATCCGAGGGGGCTTGACTAATGAAAAACTGTTTTTT. Amino acid sequence: CASRIRGGLTNEKLFF. Complete variable domain (other parts from reference TRBV27 and TRBJ1-4): EAQVTQNPRYLITVTGKKLTVTCSQNMNHEYMSWYRQDPGLGLRQIYYSMNVEVTDKGDVPEGYKVSRKEKRNFPLILESPSPNQTSLYFCASRIRGGLTNEKLFFGSGTQLSVL.

The CDR3 coding sequence is TGTGCCAGCAGCGCGAGGTTAGCAGCTACAGATACGCAGTATTTT. Translating it yields CASSARLAATDTQYF. The gene calls are TRBV7-2 and TRBJ2-3; D call uncertain. CDR3 size: 15 residues. Germline-derived CDR1 and CDR2 are SGHTA and FQGNSA. The ends were cut back, 5 bases at V and 3 bases at J, with 15 bases in the middle.

The chain recombines TRBV20-1 with TRBJ2-2; unclear D gene. Trimming pared 4 bases from V and 4 bases from J, leaving 4 bases between. This CDR3 has 11 amino acids. Germline CDR1 is DFQATT and CDR2 is SNEGSKA (reference sequence). The DNA for the CDR3 is TGCAGTGCTACAGGCACCGGGGAGCTGTTTTTT. This encodes CSATGTGELFF.

The chain carries TRBV5-4 and TRBJ1-2; D is unclear. The germline V gene has CDR1 SGHNT and CDR2 YYREEE (reference sequence). V lost 2 bases and J lost 2, with 4 bases in between. The CDR3 is 12 amino acids. The CDR3, as DNA: TGTGCCAGCAGCTTTGGGAACTATGGCTACACCTTC. The encoded protein is CASSFGNYGYTF.

The chain recombines TRBV9 with TRBJ2-2; 11 bases are shared with TRBD2. The CDR3 has 16 residues. Germline V gene lookup returns CDR1 SGDLS and CDR2 YYNGEE. J gave up 7 bases and V 2 bases, and 7 bases lay outside the gene matches. CDR3 region: CASSVNSGRAFGELFF. CDR3 sequence (DNA): TGTGCCAGCAGCGTGAATAGCGGGAGGGCCTTCGGGGAGCTGTTTTTT.

This rearrangement joins TRBV6-6 to TRBJ2-7; D is ambiguous. The CDR3 covers 15 residues. Germline-derived CDR1 and CDR2 are MNHNY and SVGAGI (reference sequence). V lost 7 bases and J 0 bases, leaving 16 bases between the germline ends. The CDR3 sequence is CASTPLGESSYEQYF. The DNA for the CDR3 is TGTGCCAGCACCCCCCTGGGTGAGAGCTCCTACGAGCAGTACTTC.

This clone was recorded only once. The chain combines TRBV5-4 with TRBJ2-5, with a tentative D call TRBD2 (5 bases). The DNA end lines up better with TRBJ2-7; the J call may be wrong. Germline-derived CDR1 and CDR2 are SGHNT and YYREEE (reference sequence). This CDR3 has 14 residues. CDR3 bases: TGTGCCAGCAGCATACCGGCCCGGGGTAACGAGCAGTACTTC. Translation gives CASSIPARGNEQYF.

The gene calls are TRBV29-1 and TRBJ1-2, with 7 bases fitting TRBD1. With 8 bases clipped from V and 7 bases from J, the junction kept 13 bases outside the gene matches. Germline V gives CDR1 SQVTM, CDR2 ANQGSEA. The CDR3 extends over 13 amino acids. The CDR3 sequence is CSLSTGEGSGYTF. As DNA, the CDR3 is TGCAGCCTTTCCACAGGGGAAGGGTCTGGCTACACCTTC.

The CDR3 nucleotides read TGTGCCAGCAGCTTGATCAGGGCCGGGGAGCTGTTTTTT. It is translated as CASSLIRAGELFF. The V call is TRBV5-8, the J call TRBJ2-2; tentatively, D is TRBD1 (5 bases). The CDR3 has 13 residues. Deletions cut 1 base from V and 6 bases from J, with 7 bases between. Germline V gene data show CDR1 as SGHTS and CDR2 as YDEGEE.

This clone has just one count. The chain employs TRBV4-3 and TRBJ2-6; D ambiguous. This CDR3 is 14 amino acids long. V lost 4 bases and J lost 10, with 14 bases in between. CDR1 and CDR2 from the germline V gene are LGHNA and YSLEER. CDR3 loop: CASSLVGVSNVLTF. In DNA, the CDR3 is TGCGCCAGCAGCCTCGTTGGAGTCTCGAACGTCCTGACTTTC.

The genes are TRBV5-4 and TRBJ2-4; no definite D call. Trimming left V 1 base short and J 0 bases short, with 5 bases between. Germline V CDR1 and CDR2: SGHNT, YYREEE (reference sequence). The CDR3 covers 14 residues. Here the CDR3 DNA reads TGTGCCAGCAGCTTGCCGGGAGCCAAAAACATTCAGTACTTC. This encodes CASSLPGAKNIQYF.

The rearrangement uses TRBV30 and TRBJ1-4; D remains ambiguous. V gave up 0 bases and J gave up 7 bases, with 6 bases separating them. The CDR3 runs 12 residues. Per germline, CDR1 GTSNPN and CDR2 SVGIG (reference sequence). The CDR3 protein is CAWSVLSEKLFF. As DNA, the CDR3 is TGTGCCTGGAGTGTACTGAGTGAAAAACTGTTTTTT.

At least ten counts were recorded for this clone. The chain is built from TRBV19 and TRBJ1-2; 8 bases agree with TRBD1. This CDR3 is 16 amino acids long. Germline assignment: CDR1 LNHDA and CDR2 SQIVND (reference sequence). V lost 5 bases and J lost 3; bases outside the gene matches: 11. The CDR3 DNA follows: TGTGCCAGTAGTCCCCTTCGGACAGGGAGGGACTATGGCTACACCTTC. The encoded protein is CASSPLRTGRDYGYTF. Looking up the rest from reference TRBV19 and TRBJ1-2 gives the full variable domain: DGGITQSPKYLFRKEGQNVTLSCEQNLNHDAMYWYRQDPGQGLRLIYYSQIVNDFQKGDIAEGYSVSREKKESFPLTVTSAQKNPTAFYLCASSPLRTGRDYGYTFGSGTRLTVV.

Here the CDR3 reads CASSIRQGLYYEQYF. CDR3 nucleotide sequence: TGTGCCAGTAGTATCCGACAGGGCTTATACTACGAGCAGTACTTC. The rearrangement joins TRBV19 to TRBJ2-7; 7 nucleotides agree with TRBD1. J lost 3 bases, V lost 3 bases, and 8 bases had no gene match. The CDR3 sequence is 15 residues long. CDR1 LNHDA and CDR2 SQIVND come from the germline V gene (reference sequence).

This chain links TRBV9 with TRBJ2-3; 7 bases agree with TRBD1. The CDR3 is 16 amino acids. V dropped 0 bases and J dropped 0; count of bases not matched to a gene: 4. Germline V gene sequence: CDR1 SGDLS, CDR2 YYNGEE. CDR3 sequence: CASSVAGTASTDTQYF. The CDR3 DNA reads TGTGCCAGCAGCGTAGCGGGGACAGCTAGCACAGATACGCAGTATTTT.

The chain couples TRBV30 to TRBJ2-6, with TRBD2 matching over 11 bases. The CDR3 contains 20 residues. With 0 bases clipped from V and 3 bases from J, the junction kept 13 bases outside the gene matches. Germline CDR1 GTSNPN, CDR2 SVGIG (reference sequence). In DNA, the CDR3 is TGTGCCTGGAGTGTACCAGCTGAGCGGACTAGCGGGTATGGGGCCAACGTCCTGACTTTC. As protein: CAWSVPAERTSGYGANVLTF.

V is TRBV5-1 and J is TRBJ1-1; D is undetermined. The V gene's germline CDR1 is SGHRS and CDR2 YFSETQ. V gave up 0 bases and J gave up 5 bases, with 2 bases separating them. This CDR3 contains 11 residues. The chain's CDR3 is CASSLGTEAFF. The DNA of the CDR3 is TGCGCCAGCAGCTTGGGGACTGAAGCTTTCTTT.

The V gene is TRBV9, the J gene TRBJ2-5, with 10 bases fitting TRBD2. The CDR3 sequence is 15 residues long. After removal of 0 bases from V and 4 bases from J, the junction contained 3 bases not matched to a gene. Germline-derived CDR1 and CDR2 are SGDLS and YYNGEE. The DNA for the CDR3 is TGTGCCAGCAGCGTAGGGGCTAGCGGGAGAGAGACCCAGTACTTC. Translation gives CASSVGASGRETQYF.